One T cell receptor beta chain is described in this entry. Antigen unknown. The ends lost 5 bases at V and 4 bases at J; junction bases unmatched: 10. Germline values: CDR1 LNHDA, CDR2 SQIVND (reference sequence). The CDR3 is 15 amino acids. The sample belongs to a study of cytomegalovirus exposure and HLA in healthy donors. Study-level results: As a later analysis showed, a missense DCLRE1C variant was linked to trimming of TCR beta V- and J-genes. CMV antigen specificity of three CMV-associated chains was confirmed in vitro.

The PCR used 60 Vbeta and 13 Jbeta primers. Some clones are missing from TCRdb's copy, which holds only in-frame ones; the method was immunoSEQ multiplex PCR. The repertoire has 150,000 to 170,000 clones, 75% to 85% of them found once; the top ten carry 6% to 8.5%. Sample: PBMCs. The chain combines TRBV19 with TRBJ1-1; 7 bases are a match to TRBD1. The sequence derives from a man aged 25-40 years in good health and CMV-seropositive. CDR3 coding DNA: TGTGCCAGTAGTGTCGGACAGGCAGGTTCCACTGAAGCTTTCTTT. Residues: CASSVGQAGSTEAFF. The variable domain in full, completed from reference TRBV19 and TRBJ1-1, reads DGGITQSPKYLFRKEGQNVTLSCEQNLNHDAMYWYRQDPGQGLRLIYYSQIVNDFQKGDIAEGYSVSREKKESFPLTVTSAQKNPTAFYLCASSVGQAGSTEAFFGQGTRLTVV.